Shown below are 24 T cell receptor beta chains from a single sample sequenced in a study of blood T cell repertoires in COVID-19. Measured with immunoSEQ multiplex PCR; TCRdb has only the in-frame clones, and not every one. The profile shows about 180,000 clones, just over 85% of them singletons. Sample: peripheral blood. Receptors originate from a man aged 50-60 years with active or convalescent COVID-19.

The chain recombines TRBV3-1 (or the pseudogene TRBV3-2) with TRBJ2-1, with 7 bases that match TRBD1. V lost 5 bases and J lost 6; bases outside the gene matches: 10. CDR1 and CDR2 from the germline V gene are LGHDT and YNNKEL (reference sequence). This CDR3 is 15 amino acids long. The DNA of the CDR3 is TGTGCCAGCAGCTTCGGGTGGGCAGGGGGCAATGAGCAGTTCTTC. This gives the protein CASSFGWAGGNEQFF.

The gene calls are TRBV2 and TRBJ2-7; unclear D gene. Germline V gene data show CDR1 as SNHLY and CDR2 as FYNNEI. Trimming cost V 6 bases and J 3 bases, with 3 bases left between them. The CDR3 is 10 residues long. CDR3 sequence: CASSHYEQYF. In DNA, the CDR3 is TGTGCCAGCAGCCACTACGAGCAGTACTTC.

The chain employs TRBV7-6 and TRBJ2-1, with D perhaps TRBD2 (5 bases). This CDR3 has 11 residues. In germline, CDR1 is SGHVS, CDR2 FNYEAQ. Trimming cost V 5 bases and J 10 bases, with 9 bases left between them. Here the CDR3 reads CASSPGVEQFF. CDR3 DNA sequence: TGTGCCAGCAGCCCCGGGGTGGAGCAGTTCTTC.

For the CDR3, the DNA is TGTGCCAGCAGCATCACAGGGGGTACTGAAGCTTTCTTT. Amino acid sequence: CASSITGGTEAFF. The V and J genes are TRBV7-2 and TRBJ1-1; 8 bases line up with TRBD1. Germline assignment: CDR1 SGHTA and CDR2 FQGNSA. CDR3 length: 13 amino acids. With 5 bases clipped from V and 5 bases from J, the junction kept 4 bases outside the gene matches.

The chain links TRBV18 to TRBJ1-2; 8 positions agree with TRBD1. Unmatched junction bases numbered 17, after V lost 3 bases and J lost 8 bases. This CDR3 region has 17 residues. In germline, CDR1 is KGHSH, CDR2 LQKENI. In DNA, the CDR3 is TGTGCCAGCTCACCGGTGGCAGGGGGCGACCTGGGTGAGGGCTACACCTTC. This translates into CASSPVAGGDLGEGYTF.

The chain uses TRBV4-3 and TRBJ1-2; the D is unclear. Germline loops: CDR1 LGHNA, CDR2 YSLEER. V was cut by 0 bases and J by 4 bases, with 15 bases left in between. The CDR3 length is 16 residues. The CDR3 loop reads CASSQEYSLLAYGYTF. CDR3 DNA sequence: TGCGCCAGCAGCCAAGAGTACAGCCTGCTTGCCTATGGCTACACCTTC.

CDR3 sequence (DNA): TGTGCCAGCAGTTACAGCCTCAAGGGGGATTCACCCCTCCACTTT. Residues: CASSYSLKGDSPLHF. The chain uses TRBV6-5 and TRBJ1-6; tentatively, D is TRBD1 (6 bases). Trimming stripped 2 bases from V and 8 bases from J, with 13 bases between. CDR1 is MNHEY, CDR2 SVGAGI, per germline. The CDR3 loop spans 15 amino acids.

The J gene is TRBJ2-5, the V gene TRBV15, with 15 bases aligning to TRBD2. The CDR3 totals 18 residues. V shed 0 bases and J 3 bases; nucleotides not matched to a gene: 5. CDR1 is LNHNV, CDR2 YYDKDF, per germline (reference sequence). The CDR3: CATSRDLRTSGGEETQYF. The CDR3 DNA sequence: TGTGCCACCAGCAGAGATTTAAGGACTAGCGGGGGGGAAGAGACCCAGTACTTC.

There are a few counts of this clone. The chain employs TRBV28 and TRBJ2-7, with TRBD2 matching 7 bases. The V and J ends lost 5 bases and 6 bases, in that order; junction bases with no gene match: 10. The germline V gene encodes CDR1 MDHEN and CDR2 SYDVKM. The CDR3 sequence is 14 residues long. The CDR3 is CASSPIGGTGEQYF. As DNA, the CDR3 is TGTGCCAGCAGTCCCATCGGGGGGACGGGCGAGCAGTACTTC.

The CDR3 sequence is CASSKEPEMRGYTF. The CDR3 coding sequence is TGTGCCAGTAGTAAAGAACCCGAAATGAGAGGCTACACCTTC. The chain uses TRBV19 and TRBJ1-2; D is unresolved. The CDR3 is 14 amino acids. The germline V gene encodes CDR1 LNHDA and CDR2 SQIVND (reference sequence). Trimming shortened V by 4 bases and J by 8 bases, and 17 bases separated the two germline ends.

The chain employs TRBV5-4 and TRBJ2-1; 8 bases align to TRBD2. Germline CDR1 SGHNT, CDR2 YYREEE (reference sequence). CDR3 size: 17 residues. Trimming at V came to 0 bases and at J to 9 bases, leaving 14 bases not matched to a gene. The chain's CDR3 is CASSLGGPGLAYPEQFF. Here the CDR3 DNA reads TGTGCCAGCAGCTTGGGGGGGCCCGGACTAGCATACCCTGAGCAGTTCTTC. Drawing the rest from reference TRBV5-4 and TRBJ2-1, the complete variable domain is ETGVTQSPTHLIKTRGQQVTLRCSSQSGHNTVSWYQQALGQGPQFIFQYYREEENGRGNFPPRFSGLQFPNYSSELNVNALELDDSALYLCASSLGGPGLAYPEQFFGPGTRLTVL.

The chain is built from TRBV6-1 and TRBJ1-2, with D possibly matching TRBD1 (5 bases). Germline CDR1 MNHNS, CDR2 SASEGT. Between the trimmed V and J ends, which lost 2 bases and 0 bases, there was a span of 10 bases. CDR3 size: 15 residues. CDR3 protein: CASSEQGRANYGYTF. CDR3 DNA sequence: TGTGCCAGCAGTGAACAGGGCAGAGCTAACTATGGCTACACCTTC.

The V call is TRBV27, the J call TRBJ1-1; 8 bases line up with TRBD1. J was trimmed by 8 bases and V by 5 bases; bases with no gene match: 10. The CDR3 sequence is 14 residues long. Germline lookup yields CDR1 MNHEY and CDR2 SMNVEV (reference sequence). The CDR3 sequence: CASSGAGQGGEAFF. The CDR3 nucleotides read TGTGCCAGCAGTGGGGCTGGACAGGGAGGGGAAGCTTTCTTT.

This rearrangement joins TRBV6-5 to TRBJ1-1; D may be TRBD1 (6 bases). Trimming removed 6 bases at V and 3 bases at J, with 14 bases between. Germline V gives CDR1 MNHEY, CDR2 SVGAGI. The CDR3 contains 14 residues. CDR3 sequence (DNA): TGTGCCAGCAGCGATACGTACAGGGACACTGAAGCTTTCTTT. Protein: CASSDTYRDTEAFF.

The chain couples TRBV10-3 to TRBJ2-5; 13 bases match TRBD2. CDR1 and CDR2 from the germline V gene are ENHRY and SYGVKD. CDR3 length equals 15 residues. J was trimmed by 3 bases and V by 6 bases; bases with no gene match: 4. In nucleotides, the CDR3 is TGTGCCATCAGACGGACTAGCGGGAGTGAAGAGACCCAGTACTTC. As protein: CAIRRTSGSEETQYF.

The chain couples TRBV24-1 to TRBJ1-1, with D unclear. CDR3 length: 13 amino acids. From germline, CDR1 is KGHDR and CDR2 SFDVKD. V lost 3 bases to trimming and J lost 11 bases, with 15 bases between them. In DNA, the CDR3 is TGTGCCACCAGTGATCGGGATTACTTGGGGGCTTTCTTT. It codes for CATSDRDYLGAFF.

CDR3 protein: CASSRETGLDGYTF. CDR3 nucleotides: TGTGCCAGCAGCCGAGAAACAGGGTTGGACGGCTACACCTTC. The gene calls are TRBV3-1 (or the pseudogene TRBV3-2) and TRBJ1-2; a weak D match, TRBD1 (6 bases). CDR3 length: 14 residues. V dropped 4 bases and J dropped 8 bases, with 17 bases sitting between them. Germline CDR1 LGHDT, CDR2 YNNKEL (reference sequence).

This clone was picked up one time. The chain links TRBV6-5 to TRBJ2-7; TRBD2 agrees at 11 bases. The V segment lost 10 bases and the J segment 7 bases; nucleotides outside the gene matches: 9. The CDR3 runs to 13 residues. Germline lookup yields CDR1 MNHEY and CDR2 SVGAGI. For the CDR3, the DNA is TGTGCCATCACACTAGCGGGAGCAGGGGAGCAGTACTTC. It codes for CAITLAGAGEQYF.

The CDR3 loop reads CASSVESGANTEAFF. The CDR3 nucleotides read TGTGCCAGCAGCGTCGAATCTGGGGCGAACACTGAAGCTTTCTTT. The V and J genes are TRBV2 and TRBJ1-1; maybe TRBD1 (5 bases). Germline V gives CDR1 SNHLY, CDR2 FYNNEI. The V gene lost 6 bases and the J gene lost 1 base, with 15 bases spanning the gap. CDR3 length equals 15 residues.

CDR3 protein: CASSVAGAHGEQYF. The DNA of the CDR3 is TGTGCCAGCAGCGTTGCAGGGGCCCACGGCGAGCAGTACTTC. The chain links TRBV9 to TRBJ2-7, with D tentatively TRBD1 (6 bases). The CDR3 contains 14 residues. Germline CDR1 reads SGDLS; CDR2 reads YYNGEE. V lost 2 bases to trimming and J lost 6 bases, with 15 bases between them.

This chain joins TRBV6-1 and TRBJ2-6, with D possibly TRBD1 on 6 matching bases. Germline assignment: CDR1 MNHNS and CDR2 SASEGT. This CDR3 comprises 17 residues. Deletions cut 3 bases from V and 0 bases from J, with 12 bases between. The CDR3 protein is CASSDLQGISGANVLTF. The CDR3 DNA reads as TGTGCCAGCAGTGACCTACAGGGAATCTCTGGGGCCAACGTCCTGACTTTC.

This chain links TRBV18 with TRBJ2-2; TRBD2 might be the D (6 bases). This CDR3 has 19 residues. Between the trimmed V and J ends, which lost 6 bases and 1 base, there was a span of 24 bases. Germline lookup yields CDR1 KGHSH and CDR2 LQKENI. The CDR3 nucleotides read TGTGCCAGCTCCCGCCTTTTGTATGGGGAGGAGCGGAACACCGGGGAGCTGTTTTTT. Translating gives CASSRLLYGEERNTGELFF.

This chain uses TRBV21-1 with TRBJ1-2. TRBV21-1 is a pseudogene locus. The CDR3 has 12 residues. The CDR3 sequence is CASSPLVYGYTF. CDR3 bases: TGTGCCAGCAGCCCCCTCGTCTATGGCTACACCTTC.

The chain links TRBV7-2 to TRBJ2-7; perhaps TRBD1 as D (6 bases). Trimming shortened V by 4 bases and J by 2 bases, and 12 bases separated the two germline ends. The CDR3 sequence is 14 residues long. Germline V gene lookup returns CDR1 SGHTA and CDR2 FQGNSA. CDR3 amino acids: CASSSQGNTYEQYF. CDR3 in DNA: TGTGCCAGCAGCTCACAGGGTAACACCTACGAGCAGTACTTC.